These T cell receptor beta chains were read from a single sample in a study of T cell responses to AZD1222 COVID-19 vaccine. Some clones are missing from TCRdb's copy, which holds only in-frame ones; the method was immunoSEQ multiplex PCR. The data contain over 120,000 clones, 75% to 90% of them seen just once; the ten biggest clones take up around 1.6%. Here the sequenced sample was peripheral blood, taken on day 0 of AZD1222 vaccination. The receptors come from an adult in good health. CDR3s include the opening cysteine and the closing phenylalanine or tryptophan. The D gene is left open where the match is weak. The listing skips clone size in some rows; elsewhere it reads once, few, many or a size class.

v_gene	d_gene	abundance	j_gene	CDR3aa	CDR3nt
TRBV28	TRBD1	-	TRBJ1-2	CASSHQDRDSLGYTF	TGTGCCAGCAGTCACCAGGACAGGGACTCCCTTGGCTACACCTTC
TRBV2	-	-	TRBJ2-7	CASSRGSVSYEQYF	TGTGCCAGCAGCCGGGGGTCTGTCTCCTACGAGCAGTACTTC
TRBV18	-	-	TRBJ1-2	CASSPAGTSYGYTF	TGTGCCAGCTCACCAGCCGGGACTTCCTATGGCTACACCTTC
TRBV7-9	TRBD1	once	TRBJ2-7	CASSPGQGPYEQYF	TGTGCCAGCAGCCCGGGACAGGGGCCCTACGAGCAGTACTTC
TRBV18	-	-	TRBJ2-3	CASSPWQEMGTDTQYF	TGTGCCAGCTCACCATGGCAGGAGATGGGCACAGATACGCAGTATTTT
TRBV9	TRBD1	-	TRBJ2-4	CASSTGTGSNIQYF	TGTGCCAGCAGCACTGGGACAGGGTCAAACATTCAGTACTTC
TRBV24-1	TRBD1	-	TRBJ2-7	CATSATTGGRYEQYF	TGTGCCACCAGTGCCACCACAGGGGGGCGGTACGAGCAGTACTTC
TRBV7-3	-	-	TRBJ2-3	CASSSGSLDTQYF	TGTGCCAGCAGCTCCGGTAGTTTGGATACGCAGTATTTT
TRBV12-5	-	-	TRBJ2-1	CASGLGGAAYNEQFF	TGTGCTAGTGGTTTGGGGGGGGCCGCCTACAATGAGCAGTTCTTC
TRBV11-1	-	-	TRBJ1-5	CASSPGGPGQPQHF	TGTGCCAGCAGCCCCGGGGGGCCAGGGCAGCCCCAGCATTTT
TRBV10-3	TRBD2	-	TRBJ2-3	CAIKKRGDTDTQYF	TGTGCCATCAAAAAGCGGGGGGACACAGATACGCAGTATTTT
TRBV7-9	TRBD1	-	TRBJ1-4	CASTKRLGTGSDEKLFF	TGTGCCAGCACCAAACGACTGGGGACAGGGTCCGATGAAAAACTGTTTTTT
TRBV9	TRBD1	-	TRBJ2-5	CASSVLGGEVETQYF	TGTGCCAGCAGCGTGTTAGGGGGCGAGGTTGAGACCCAGTACTTC
TRBV7-3	-	-	TRBJ2-2	CASSPTGTSTGELFF	TGTGCCAGCAGCCCAACCGGGACCTCTACCGGGGAGCTGTTTTTT
TRBV6-5	-	few	TRBJ1-5	CASTLLTGTNQPQHF	TGTGCCAGCACCCTTCTGACAGGAACCAATCAGCCCCAGCATTTT
TRBV6-5	-	-	TRBJ1-1	CASSYSREGPEAFF	TGTGCCAGCAGTTACTCCCGCGAGGGCCCTGAAGCTTTCTTT
TRBV2	TRBD2	-	TRBJ2-1	CASWLAGGNEQFF	TGTGCCAGCTGGCTAGCGGGGGGCAATGAGCAGTTCTTC
TRBV6-4	TRBD2	many	TRBJ2-3	CASSASGGSTDTQYF	TGTGCCAGCAGTGCTAGCGGGGGGAGCACAGATACGCAGTATTTT
TRBV19	TRBD1	once	TRBJ1-4	CASSIYSTGTNEKLFF	TGTGCCAGTAGTATATACTCGACAGGGACGAATGAAAAACTGTTTTTT
TRBV28	-	-	TRBJ1-2	CASSYGGGRSVGGYTF	TGTGCCAGCAGTTACGGGGGGGGCAGGTCAGTAGGTGGCTACACCTTC
TRBV19	-	-	TRBJ1-1	CASSIVVRDARMNTEAFF	TGTGCCAGTAGTATAGTGGTCCGGGATGCCAGGATGAACACTGAAGCTTTCTTT
TRBV30	-	-	TRBJ1-2	CAWSVWQGYGYTF	TGTGCCTGGAGTGTATGGCAGGGGTATGGCTACACCTTC
TRBV5-5	TRBD1	few	TRBJ2-2	CASSAGQGSVGRAGELFF	TGTGCCAGCAGCGCCGGACAGGGGAGTGTCGGAAGGGCCGGGGAGCTGTTTTTT
TRBV6-1	-	once	TRBJ1-5	CASSGTLGSHNQPQHF	TGTGCCAGCAGTGGGACCCTGGGCAGCCACAATCAGCCCCAGCATTTT
TRBV9	TRBD1	once	TRBJ2-3	CASSTSTGGTDTQYF	TGTGCCAGCAGCACTTCGACAGGGGGCACAGATACGCAGTATTTT
TRBV27	TRBD2	-	TRBJ2-7	CASSSGRGSYEQYF	TGTGCCAGCTCCAGCGGGAGGGGCTCCTACGAGCAGTACTTC
TRBV12-3/TRBV12-4	-	once	TRBJ2-5	CASSSYQETQYF	TGTGCCAGCAGTTCATACCAAGAGACCCAGTACTTC
TRBV19	TRBD2	-	TRBJ2-5	CASSKPGLAGGRETQYF	TGTGCCAGTAGTAAACCGGGACTAGCGGGGGGAAGAGAGACCCAGTACTTC
TRBV13	TRBD1	-	TRBJ2-7	CASSHRGRSHEQYF	TGTGCCAGCAGCCACAGGGGCCGGTCTCACGAGCAGTACTTC
TRBV5-1	TRBD1	-	TRBJ1-2	CASSLTGDYGYTF	TGCGCCAGCAGCTTGACAGGGGACTATGGCTACACCTTC
TRBV5-1	-	-	TRBJ1-1	CASSQQAGQNTEAFF	TGCGCCAGCAGCCAACAGGCGGGCCAGAACACTGAAGCTTTCTTT
TRBV28	TRBD2	-	TRBJ2-3	CASSSTASGSRDTQYF	TGTGCCAGCAGCTCCACCGCTAGCGGGAGTAGAGATACGCAGTATTTT
TRBV4-1	TRBD1	-	TRBJ1-6	CASSRENSGGSYNSPLHF	TGCGCCAGCAGCCGAGAGAACTCAGGGGGTTCCTATAATTCACCCCTCCACTTT
TRBV28	-	-	TRBJ1-2	CASSSPAPRVGYTF	TGTGCCAGCAGTTCCCCGGCACCAAGAGTGGGCTACACCTTC
TRBV5-6	-	-	TRBJ1-1	CASSLGSTEAFF	TGTGCCAGCAGCTTGGGGTCCACTGAAGCTTTCTTT
TRBV19	-	-	TRBJ1-6	CASSIEYVSGPNSPLHF	TGTGCCAGTAGTATAGAATACGTGTCGGGGCCAAATTCACCCCTCCACTTT
TRBV2	-	-	TRBJ2-1	CASSENGPHPLFF	TGTGCCAGCAGTGAAAATGGGCCCCACCCCCTGTTCTTC
TRBV7-2	-	-	TRBJ2-2	CASSPGVYTGELFF	TGTGCCAGCAGCCCAGGGGTTTACACCGGGGAGCTGTTTTTT
TRBV5-8	-	-	TRBJ1-1	CASSLTHQNTEAFF	TGTGCCAGCAGTTTAACACACCAGAACACTGAAGCTTTCTTT
TRBV11-2	-	-	TRBJ1-5	CASSRVGTTYSNQPQHF	TGTGCCAGCAGCCGCGTCGGCACAACCTATAGCAATCAGCCCCAGCATTTT
TRBV10-3	-	many	TRBJ2-2	CAISELNGELFF	TGTGCCATCAGTGAGCTTAACGGGGAGCTGTTTTTT
TRBV19	TRBD2	-	TRBJ2-1	CASSIASGGAGNEQFF	TGTGCCAGTAGTATAGCGAGCGGGGGGGCCGGCAATGAGCAGTTCTTC
TRBV27	TRBD1	-	TRBJ2-7	CASSSLGTGSYEQYF	TGTGCCAGCAGTTCTTTGGGGACAGGTTCCTACGAGCAGTACTTC
TRBV3-1/TRBV3-2	-	-	TRBJ1-2	CASSQASRGYTF	TGTGCCAGCAGCCAAGCTAGCCGCGGCTACACCTTC
TRBV15	TRBD1	-	TRBJ1-4	CATSRGAAGGAKLFF	TGTGCCACCAGCAGAGGTGCGGCAGGGGGCGCGAAACTGTTTTTT
TRBV9	TRBD1	-	TRBJ1-1	CASSPRTGVNTEAFF	TGTGCCAGCAGCCCTCGGACAGGGGTAAACACTGAAGCTTTCTTT
TRBV9	TRBD1	-	TRBJ1-1	CASSVRTGFATEAFF	TGTGCCAGCAGCGTCCGGACAGGGTTTGCCACTGAAGCTTTCTTT
TRBV27	-	-	TRBJ2-1	CASSLEDWHQSPRGEQFF	TGTGCCAGCAGTTTAGAGGATTGGCACCAAAGCCCTCGGGGTGAGCAGTTCTTC
TRBV18	-	-	TRBJ2-1	CASSPQGRGGSEQFF	TGTGCCAGCTCACCTCAGGGGCGCGGGGGCAGCGAGCAGTTCTTC
TRBV9	TRBD1	-	TRBJ1-1	CASSPGQGWVTEAFF	TGTGCCAGCAGCCCGGGACAGGGATGGGTCACTGAAGCTTTCTTT
TRBV6-5	TRBD1	-	TRBJ1-2	CASRAGTGADYGYTF	TGTGCCAGCAGGGCCGGGACAGGGGCCGACTATGGCTACACCTTC